This TCR beta chain comes out of a study of technical replicates of blood from a few donors. Trimming stripped 1 base from V and 5 bases from J, with 14 bases between. CDR3 length: 15 amino acids. Germline loops: CDR1 LGHNA, CDR2 YNFKEQ. Profiling relied on immunoSEQ multiplex PCR, and the TCRdb table lists in-frame clones only, not all of them. The repertoire holds fewer than 90,000 clones, with around 94% as singletons. The sequenced material came from T cells isolated from PBMCs. The rearrangement joins TRBV4-2 to TRBJ1-1; D possibly corresponds to TRBD1 (5 bases). This receptor was obtained from a human donor in good health. The CDR3 protein is CASSQVSGMSTEAFF. In DNA, the CDR3 is TGTGCCAGCAGCCAAGTATCAGGGATGAGTACTGAAGCTTTCTTT.